This passage covers 28 T cell receptor beta chains from one sample sequenced in a study of blood T cell repertoires in COVID-19. Generated by immunoSEQ multiplex PCR, the TCRdb table keeps only in-frame clones and is missing some. The sample yields about 220,000 clones, about 80% seen once. The source material was peripheral blood. The receptors shown here come from a woman in her twenties or thirties who had recovered from COVID-19.

CDR3 residues: CASSVDRGRENSPLHF. CDR3 sequence (DNA): TGTGCCAGCAGCGTAGACAGGGGGCGAGAAAATTCACCCCTCCACTTT. The V gene is TRBV9, the J gene TRBJ1-6, with 9 bases aligning to TRBD1. The germline gives CDR1 SGDLS, CDR2 YYNGEE. V shed 0 bases and J 7 bases; nucleotides not matched to a gene: 5. This CDR3 has 16 amino acids.

This rearrangement joins TRBV29-1 to TRBJ2-7; the match to TRBD2 covers 12 bases. V was pared by 6 bases and J by 2 bases, with 2 bases of the junction left unmatched. This CDR3 contains 13 residues. Germline CDR1 is SQVTM and CDR2 is ANQGSEA. The CDR3 spells CSVGTSGPYEQYF. Written as DNA, the CDR3 is TGCAGCGTCGGGACTAGCGGGCCCTACGAGCAGTACTTC.

The rearrangement uses TRBV13 and TRBJ2-3; TRBD2 might be the D (7 bases). The CDR3 spans 14 residues. V dropped 6 bases and J dropped 3 bases, with 13 bases sitting between them. Germline CDR1 is PRHDT and CDR2 is FYEKMQ (reference sequence). Here the CDR3 DNA reads TGTGCCAGCAGGTTGGGGGGGCCGACAGATACGCAGTATTTT. Translated, it gives CASRLGGPTDTQYF.

The chain recombines TRBV29-1 with TRBJ2-3; D is unresolved. This CDR3 spans 13 amino acids. Trimming cost V 5 bases and J 2 bases, with 11 bases left between them. Germline-derived CDR1 and CDR2 are SQVTM and ANQGSEA. Here the CDR3 DNA reads TGCAGCGTTTCGTCAGCGTACACAGATACGCAGTATTTT. Protein: CSVSSAYTDTQYF.

The chain uses TRBV7-3 and TRBJ2-3, with D possibly being TRBD2 (5 bases). The ends were cut back, 6 bases at V and 8 bases at J, with 12 bases in the middle. The CDR3 covers 12 residues. Germline CDR1 SGHTA, CDR2 FQGTGA. CDR3 amino acids: CASSSRRGTQYF. CDR3 DNA sequence: TGTGCCAGCAGTTCACGCCGGGGTACGCAGTATTTT.

The V and J genes are TRBV27 and TRBJ2-3; tentatively, D is TRBD2 (7 bases). V lost 5 bases to trimming and J lost 10 bases, with 16 bases between them. This CDR3 is 13 amino acids long. The germline CDR1 and CDR2 sequences are MNHEY and SMNVEV (reference sequence). CDR3 amino acids: CASSPPRGAAQYF. The CDR3 DNA follows: TGTGCCAGCAGTCCTCCCCGGGGGGCGGCGCAGTATTTT.

This clone was seen many times. The chain has TRBV18 and TRBJ1-1; D unresolved. Trimming removed 1 base at V and 3 bases at J, with 6 bases between. Germline CDR1 KGHSH, CDR2 LQKENI. CDR3 length equals 13 residues. CDR3 nucleotide sequence: TGTGCCAGCTCACCACGCGGGGACACTGAAGCTTTCTTT. Amino acids: CASSPRGDTEAFF.

The chain employs TRBV18 and TRBJ1-4; TRBD1 might be the D (5 bases). Germline assignment: CDR1 KGHSH and CDR2 LQKENI. Trimming shortened V by 2 bases and J by 3 bases, and 13 bases separated the two germline ends. This CDR3 spans 16 amino acids. DNA of the CDR3: TGTGCCAGCTCACCAGACAGCGACGGTGCTAATGAAAAACTGTTTTTT. Translating gives CASSPDSDGANEKLFF.

The rearrangement uses TRBV6-5 and TRBJ1-4; D call uncertain. The CDR3 has 15 residues. CDR1 and CDR2 from the germline V gene are MNHEY and SVGAGI. Trimming took 2 bases from V and 10 from J, leaving 17 bases between them. The CDR3: CASSYKPGLTGKLFF. The CDR3 nucleotides read TGTGCCAGCAGTTACAAGCCGGGTTTGACTGGAAAACTGTTTTTT.

The chain couples TRBV6-5 to TRBJ1-1, with 10 bases identical to TRBD1. Germline V gene lookup returns CDR1 MNHEY and CDR2 SVGAGI. Trimming at V came to 2 bases and at J to 4 bases, leaving 7 bases not matched to a gene. This CDR3 has 16 residues. CDR3 residues: CASSYGTGDLATEAFF. The CDR3 region has the DNA TGTGCCAGCAGTTACGGGACAGGGGATTTGGCCACTGAAGCTTTCTTT.

There are a few counts of this clone. The chain couples TRBV19 to TRBJ1-6; a possible D gene is TRBD1 (5 bases). Per germline, CDR1 LNHDA and CDR2 SQIVND (reference sequence). CDR3 length: 13 residues. Trimming removed 8 bases from V and 10 bases from J, with 15 bases in between. CDR3 coding DNA: TGTGCCAGTGGACCGGGGGTGAACTCACCCCTCCACTTT. It specifies CASGPGVNSPLHF.

This chain joins TRBV5-1 and TRBJ2-3; 11 nucleotides match TRBD2. CDR1 SGHRS and CDR2 YFSETQ come from the germline V gene. The CDR3 consists of 16 residues. V was pared by 5 bases and J by 1 base, with 6 bases of the junction left unmatched. CDR3 sequence reads: CASSFTSGSGTDTQYF. The CDR3 nucleotides are TGCGCCAGCAGTTTTACTAGCGGGAGCGGCACAGATACGCAGTATTTT.

The V call is TRBV7-3, the J call TRBJ2-7; maybe TRBD2 (5 bases). Trimming took off 5 bases at V and 5 bases at J, with 13 bases between the two ends. Germline V gene sequence: CDR1 SGHTA, CDR2 FQGTGA. The CDR3 is 13 amino acids. CDR3 nucleotides: TGTGCCAGCAGCCATTCCCTCGGGGACGAGCAGTACTTC. It translates to CASSHSLGDEQYF.

V usage is TRBV21-1 and J usage is TRBJ2-1; the D segment call TRBD2 is taken from the table without a DNA check. TRBV21-1 is a pseudogene. CDR3 length: 19 amino acids. DNA for the CDR3: TGTGCCAGCAGCAAAAGACGACCCGGGCGGGAGATCTCCTACAATGAGCAGTTCTTC. Translated: CASSKRRPGREISYNEQFF.

J is TRBJ2-2 and V is TRBV3-1 (or the pseudogene TRBV3-2), with D possibly TRBD1 on 5 matching bases. This CDR3 spans 15 amino acids. The V gene lost 0 bases and the J gene lost 9 bases, with 14 bases spanning the gap. CDR1 and CDR2 from the germline V gene are LGHDT and YNNKEL (reference sequence). CDR3 residues: CASSQDRAGWWELFF. CDR3 coding DNA: TGTGCCAGCAGCCAAGATAGGGCAGGGTGGTGGGAGCTGTTTTTT.

The chain has TRBV4-1 and TRBJ2-3; tentatively, D is TRBD1 (5 bases). In germline, CDR1 is MGHRA, CDR2 YSYEKL. V shed 4 bases and J shed 4 bases, with 12 bases lying between them. The CDR3 is 14 residues long. For the CDR3, the DNA is TGCGCCAGCAGCCTCGATAGGGGCCCAGATACGCAGTATTTT. Protein: CASSLDRGPDTQYF.

V usage is TRBV5-4 and J usage is TRBJ1-4, with D perhaps TRBD1 (6 bases). The germline V gene encodes CDR1 SGHNT and CDR2 YYREEE (reference sequence). V lost 4 bases and J lost 5, with 9 bases in between. This CDR3 contains 13 residues. The CDR3 is CASSRTVNEKLFF. The CDR3, as DNA: TGTGCCAGCAGCCGGACAGTGAATGAAAAACTGTTTTTT.

This rearrangement joins TRBV2 to TRBJ2-3; 13 nucleotides line up with TRBD2. J lost 0 bases, V lost 6 bases, and 3 bases had no gene match. Germline V gene sequence: CDR1 SNHLY, CDR2 FYNNEI. The CDR3 sequence is 16 residues long. The CDR3 spells CASSGTSGASTDTQYF. The CDR3 DNA reads TGTGCCAGCAGCGGGACTAGCGGGGCCAGCACAGATACGCAGTATTTT. Full variable domain (remainder filled in from reference TRBV2 and TRBJ2-3): EPEVTQTPSHQVTQMGQEVILRCVPISNHLYFYWYRQILGQKVEFLVSFYNNEISEKSEIFDDQFSVERPDGSNFTLKIRSTKLEDSAMYFCASSGTSGASTDTQYFGPGTRLTVL.

The CDR3 protein is CASTGTSAGTDTQYF. CDR3 bases: TGTGCCAGCACCGGGACTAGCGCTGGCACAGATACGCAGTATTTT. The V and J genes are TRBV27 and TRBJ2-3, with TRBD2 matching 10 bases. The CDR3 contains 15 residues. V gave up 7 bases and J gave up 1 base; unmatched junction bases: 5. Germline-derived CDR1 and CDR2 are MNHEY and SMNVEV (reference sequence).

This clone was observed once. This chain links TRBV6-5 with TRBJ2-3, with 9 bases that match TRBD2. This CDR3 comprises 14 residues. CDR1 and CDR2 (germline): MNHEY, SVGAGI. V was clipped by 7 bases and J by 4 bases; unmatched bases: 6. CDR3 bases: TGTGCCAGCACCGAGACTAGCGGTCCAGATACGCAGTATTTT. Translating it yields CASTETSGPDTQYF.

This clone was counted many times. The rearrangement joins TRBV19 to TRBJ2-3; 7 bases line up with TRBD2. The V and J ends lost 7 bases and 0 bases, in that order; junction bases with no gene match: 7. Per the germline V gene, CDR1 is LNHDA and CDR2 is SQIVND (reference sequence). This CDR3 has 15 residues. The CDR3 region has the DNA TGTGCCAGTACCCCCGTTAGCGGGAGCACAGATACGCAGTATTTT. This encodes CASTPVSGSTDTQYF.

This clone was recorded only once. V is TRBV7-3 and J is TRBJ2-1; TRBD2 agrees at 15 bases. The CDR3 has 17 residues. Germline V gene lookup returns CDR1 SGHTA and CDR2 FQGTGA. The V and J ends lost 3 bases and 5 bases, in that order; junction bases with no gene match: 5. CDR3 residues: CASSFGTSGRINNEQFF. The CDR3 coding sequence is TGTGCCAGCAGCTTTGGGACTAGCGGGAGGATCAACAATGAGCAGTTCTTC.

The chain combines TRBV5-1 with TRBJ2-2, with 8 nucleotides matching TRBD1. V gave up 1 base and J gave up 6 bases; unmatched junction bases: 8. The germline gives CDR1 SGHRS, CDR2 YFSETQ. CDR3 length: 16 amino acids. CDR3 DNA: TGCGCCAGCAGCTTGCCGAGGACAGGGTCTCCCGGGGAGCTGTTTTTT. Encoded protein: CASSLPRTGSPGELFF.

This clone was counted a single time. The chain recombines TRBV6-5 with TRBJ2-1, with 7 bases that match TRBD2. CDR3 length equals 15 residues. Losses at the gene ends were 2 bases for V and 3 bases for J; bases not matched to a gene: 4. CDR1 and CDR2 from the germline V gene are MNHEY and SVGAGI. The CDR3 region is CASSYGRARYNEQFF. CDR3 coding DNA: TGTGCCAGCAGTTACGGGAGGGCCCGCTACAATGAGCAGTTCTTC.

This clone has only a few counts. The V gene is TRBV7-9, the J gene TRBJ1-1; D unresolved. The V and J ends lost 5 bases and 4 bases respectively, with 11 bases between them. Germline V CDR1 and CDR2: SEHNR, FQNEAQ (reference sequence). This CDR3 contains 13 residues. The CDR3: CASSPEVGTEAFF. The CDR3 region has the DNA TGTGCCAGCAGCCCGGAGGTGGGCACTGAAGCTTTCTTT.

The genes are TRBV28 and TRBJ1-5; 7 bases line up with TRBD1. V was clipped by 6 bases and J by 9 bases; unmatched bases: 14. The CDR3 is 15 residues long. The germline V gene has CDR1 MDHEN and CDR2 SYDVKM. In DNA form, the CDR3 reads TGTGCCAGCAGCCGACAGGGAATAGCATCAAGGCCCCAGCATTTT. Translated: CASSRQGIASRPQHF.

This clone occurred once. The chain has TRBV30 and TRBJ1-4; no reliable D call. Looked up from germline, CDR1 is GTSNPN and CDR2 is SVGIG (reference sequence). V was clipped by 5 bases and J by 8 bases, with 15 bases between them. This CDR3 is 13 amino acids long. The CDR3 loop reads CAWQRDPGEKLFF. CDR3 DNA: TGTGCCTGGCAGCGAGACCCCGGAGAAAAACTGTTTTTT.

This chain joins TRBV7-3 and TRBJ2-3; 7 nucleotides line up with TRBD2. Germline lookup yields CDR1 SGHTA and CDR2 FQGTGA. The CDR3 spans 15 residues. V lost 5 bases and J lost 5; bases outside the gene matches: 10. The CDR3 protein is CASSAQLWGGDTQYF. In DNA form, the CDR3 reads TGTGCCAGCAGCGCCCAACTCTGGGGGGGAGATACGCAGTATTTT.